A selection of T cell receptor beta chains follows, all from one sample in a study of blood T cells in healthy people across ages. In TCRdb, the 5' RACE reads were re-called with MiXCR into one record per CDR3 protein. Of about 800,000 distinct CDR3 sequences listed, 20% to 25% are singletons. The same specimen was also included in a second study, on T cells of mothers and their children.

Material: blood. These receptor sequences come from a boy younger than 18 in good health. Each CDR3 is given with its conserved first and last residue. The order of the fields is J gene, D gene, clone size, V gene, CDR3 DNA, CDR3 protein. D genes are given only for firm matches. Clone sizes are given selectively: once, few, many, or a class where the clone is expanded.

J gene: TRBJ2-1; D gene: NA; clone size: NA; V gene: TRBV5-6; CDR3 DNA: TGTGCCAGCAGCTTTCTGACAGGGACTTTCTCAAAGGATGAGCAGTTCTTC; CDR3 protein: CASSFLTGTFSKDEQFF
J gene: TRBJ1-2; D gene: NA; clone size: few; V gene: TRBV2; CDR3 DNA: TGTGCCAGCAGCGGACTGTCCCACTATGGCTACACCTTC; CDR3 protein: CASSGLSHYGYTF
J gene: TRBJ1-2; D gene: TRBD1; clone size: NA; V gene: TRBV5-1; CDR3 DNA: TGCGCCAGCAGCGTGGGACAGGGATATGGCTACACCTTC; CDR3 protein: CASSVGQGYGYTF
J gene: TRBJ2-7; D gene: NA; clone size: NA; V gene: TRBV6-5; CDR3 DNA: TGTGCCAGCAGTTACTCGGCAGGGGAAGCCTTCTACGAGCAGTACTTC; CDR3 protein: CASSYSAGEAFYEQYF
J gene: TRBJ2-5; D gene: NA; clone size: NA; V gene: TRBV5-1; CDR3 DNA: TGCGCCAGCAGCTTGAGGGCCCAAGGAGAGACCCAGTACTTC; CDR3 protein: CASSLRAQGETQYF
J gene: TRBJ2-1; D gene: TRBD2; clone size: NA; V gene: TRBV2; CDR3 DNA: TGTGCCAGCAGTGAACCACTAGCGGGAGAACCCTACAATGAGCAGTTCTTC; CDR3 protein: CASSEPLAGEPYNEQFF
J gene: TRBJ2-7; D gene: TRBD1; clone size: NA; V gene: TRBV6-5; CDR3 DNA: TGTGCCAGCAGTTACGCTAGGACAGGGCGCAACGAGCAGTACTTC; CDR3 protein: CASSYARTGRNEQYF
J gene: TRBJ2-7; D gene: TRBD1; clone size: NA; V gene: TRBV28; CDR3 DNA: TGTGCCAGCAGTTTATGGGGGACAGGGGTTCTCGAGCAGTACTTC; CDR3 protein: CASSLWGTGVLEQYF
J gene: TRBJ2-3; D gene: NA; clone size: NA; V gene: TRBV7-3; CDR3 DNA: TGTGCCTGCAGCTCTAACACAGATACGCAGTATTTT; CDR3 protein: CACSSNTDTQYF
J gene: TRBJ2-7; D gene: NA; clone size: NA; V gene: TRBV28; CDR3 DNA: TGTGCCAGCCACGCGCCGGGGGCGCGGTACGAGCAGTACTTC; CDR3 protein: CASHAPGARYEQYF
J gene: TRBJ2-7; D gene: TRBD2; clone size: NA; V gene: TRBV4-3; CDR3 DNA: TGCGCCAGCAGCCAAGATTGGCTAGCGGGAGTCCACGAGCAGTACTTC; CDR3 protein: CASSQDWLAGVHEQYF
J gene: TRBJ2-1; D gene: NA; clone size: few; V gene: TRBV15; CDR3 DNA: TGTGCCACCAGCAGGACTAGTGGGGACTACAATGAGCAGTTCTTC; CDR3 protein: CATSRTSGDYNEQFF
J gene: TRBJ1-1; D gene: NA; clone size: NA; V gene: TRBV4-3; CDR3 DNA: TGCGCCAGCAGCCAAGACCGGGGGGCTCTTGGGACTGAAGCTTTCTTT; CDR3 protein: CASSQDRGALGTEAFF
J gene: TRBJ1-3; D gene: NA; clone size: NA; V gene: TRBV2; CDR3 DNA: TGTGCCAGCAGTGAACCGGGTAAACGGGGAAACACCATATATTTT; CDR3 protein: CASSEPGKRGNTIYF
J gene: TRBJ2-1; D gene: NA; clone size: once; V gene: TRBV19; CDR3 DNA: TGTGCCAGTAGTATCGGCGACATCCTGACCTACAATGAGCAGTTCTTC; CDR3 protein: CASSIGDILTYNEQFF
J gene: TRBJ2-5; D gene: TRBD2; clone size: NA; V gene: TRBV12-3/TRBV12-4; CDR3 DNA: TGTGCCAGCAGTTCAGAACCGGGACTACAGACCCAGTACTTC; CDR3 protein: CASSSEPGLQTQYF
J gene: TRBJ2-3; D gene: NA; clone size: NA; V gene: TRBV18; CDR3 DNA: TGTGCCAGCTCACCACGGCGTTACGCACTATTTGCCGCTAGCGCGAGAACAGATACGCAGTATTTT; CDR3 protein: CASSPRRYALFAASARTDTQYF
J gene: TRBJ2-7; D gene: TRBD1; clone size: NA; V gene: TRBV7-9; CDR3 DNA: TGTGCCAGCAGACGACAGGGGGGCCACCACGAGCAGTACTTC; CDR3 protein: CASRRQGGHHEQYF
J gene: TRBJ2-7; D gene: NA; clone size: NA; V gene: TRBV2; CDR3 DNA: TGTGCCAGTATCCTTGGTCTCGAGCAGTACTTC; CDR3 protein: CASILGLEQYF
J gene: TRBJ2-7; D gene: NA; clone size: once; V gene: TRBV29-1; CDR3 DNA: TGCAGCGTTGAAACGTGGGACGAAGGATACGAGCAGTACTTC; CDR3 protein: CSVETWDEGYEQYF
J gene: TRBJ2-5; D gene: TRBD2; clone size: many; V gene: TRBV20-1; CDR3 DNA: TGCAGTGCTAGAGTCGGGACTCGACTAGCGGGGCCCCAAGAGACCCAGTACTTC; CDR3 protein: CSARVGTRLAGPQETQYF
J gene: TRBJ2-7; D gene: NA; clone size: many; V gene: TRBV4-2; CDR3 DNA: TGTGCCAGCAGCCAAGATAACAGCGTCTCCTACGAGCAGTACTTC; CDR3 protein: CASSQDNSVSYEQYF
J gene: TRBJ1-4; D gene: NA; clone size: NA; V gene: TRBV14; CDR3 DNA: TGTGCCAGCAGCCGGACATTCGATGAAAAACTGTTTTTT; CDR3 protein: CASSRTFDEKLFF
J gene: TRBJ2-7; D gene: TRBD2; clone size: many; V gene: TRBV28; CDR3 DNA: TGTGCCAGCAGTTTACAGCTAGCGGGAGGGCGGAACGAGCAGTACTTC; CDR3 protein: CASSLQLAGGRNEQYF
J gene: TRBJ1-2; D gene: TRBD1; clone size: few; V gene: TRBV4-3; CDR3 DNA: TGCGCCAGCAGCCGGGTCAGGGGGGGTGCGAACTATGGCTACACCTTC; CDR3 protein: CASSRVRGGANYGYTF
J gene: TRBJ2-7; D gene: NA; clone size: few; V gene: TRBV7-9; CDR3 DNA: TGTGCCAGCAGCTTATCGGAGTTGTGCGAGCAGTACTTC; CDR3 protein: CASSLSELCEQYF
J gene: TRBJ2-1; D gene: NA; clone size: few; V gene: TRBV20-1; CDR3 DNA: TGCAGCGCTAGAGGCGATACAAACAATGAGCAGTTCTTC; CDR3 protein: CSARGDTNNEQFF
J gene: TRBJ2-5; D gene: TRBD2; clone size: NA; V gene: TRBV29-1; CDR3 DNA: TGCAGCGTTGCACCAGCGGGAGGGCTGGAGACCCAGTACTTC; CDR3 protein: CSVAPAGGLETQYF
J gene: TRBJ1-4; D gene: TRBD1; clone size: NA; V gene: TRBV2; CDR3 DNA: TGTGCCAGCAGTGAGGTAGGGGGCGGCGGTGAAAAACTGTTTTTT; CDR3 protein: CASSEVGGGGEKLFF
J gene: TRBJ2-7; D gene: NA; clone size: few; V gene: TRBV12-3/TRBV12-4; CDR3 DNA: TGTGCCAGCAGTTTATACAGGGTCTACGAGCAGTACTTC; CDR3 protein: CASSLYRVYEQYF
J gene: TRBJ2-1; D gene: NA; clone size: NA; V gene: TRBV6-2/TRBV6-3; CDR3 DNA: TGTGCCACCAGATCGGGACTCCTCGCCAACAACAATGAGCAGTTCTTC; CDR3 protein: CATRSGLLANNNEQFF
J gene: TRBJ2-7; D gene: NA; clone size: NA; V gene: TRBV6-2/TRBV6-3; CDR3 DNA: TGTGCCAGCAACGACGGTTACGAGCAGTACTTC; CDR3 protein: CASNDGYEQYF
J gene: TRBJ2-7; D gene: NA; clone size: NA; V gene: TRBV7-2; CDR3 DNA: TGTGCCAGCAGCCTCGCCCCGACTAGGGTTTACGAGCAGTACTTC; CDR3 protein: CASSLAPTRVYEQYF
J gene: TRBJ2-5; D gene: NA; clone size: NA; V gene: TRBV6-5; CDR3 DNA: TGTGCCAGCAGTTACTCTAGCGGCCTAGGGGAGACCCAGTACTTC; CDR3 protein: CASSYSSGLGETQYF
J gene: TRBJ1-2; D gene: NA; clone size: few; V gene: TRBV12-3/TRBV12-4; CDR3 DNA: TGTGCCAGCAGTCGGAGGGCCAACTATGGCTACACCTTC; CDR3 protein: CASSRRANYGYTF
J gene: TRBJ2-1; D gene: NA; clone size: NA; V gene: TRBV9; CDR3 DNA: TGTGCCAGCAGCGTAGCTGCTCTCACTCCTCTTTACAATGAGCAGTTCTTC; CDR3 protein: CASSVAALTPLYNEQFF
J gene: TRBJ2-7; D gene: TRBD1; clone size: few; V gene: TRBV5-1; CDR3 DNA: TGCGCCAGCAGCTTGGACATGACAGGGGCGGCCTACGAGCAGTACTTC; CDR3 protein: CASSLDMTGAAYEQYF
J gene: TRBJ2-7; D gene: NA; clone size: few; V gene: TRBV18; CDR3 DNA: TGTGCCAGCTCACCTGAGACGGACAGCTCCTACGAGCAGTACTTC; CDR3 protein: CASSPETDSSYEQYF
J gene: TRBJ2-5; D gene: NA; clone size: few; V gene: TRBV3-1; CDR3 DNA: TGTGCCAGCAGCCCGCAGGGTAACCAAGAGACCCAGTACTTC; CDR3 protein: CASSPQGNQETQYF
J gene: TRBJ2-3; D gene: TRBD1; clone size: many; V gene: TRBV4-3; CDR3 DNA: TGCGCCAGCAGCCAAGATCCAGGACAGGGGGCAGATACGCAGTATTTT; CDR3 protein: CASSQDPGQGADTQYF
J gene: TRBJ1-6; D gene: TRBD1; clone size: few; V gene: TRBV9; CDR3 DNA: TGTGCCAGCAGCGTAGGGGGACAGTACAATTCACCCCTCCACTTT; CDR3 protein: CASSVGGQYNSPLHF
J gene: TRBJ2-6; D gene: NA; clone size: NA; V gene: TRBV28; CDR3 DNA: TGTGCCAGCAGTTTAGTCCGGCTCTCTGGGGCCAACGTCCTGACTTTC; CDR3 protein: CASSLVRLSGANVLTF
J gene: TRBJ2-7; D gene: TRBD1; clone size: few; V gene: TRBV7-2; CDR3 DNA: TGTGCCAGCAGCTACGACAGGGGGGACGAGCAGTACTTC; CDR3 protein: CASSYDRGDEQYF
J gene: TRBJ2-1; D gene: TRBD2; clone size: NA; V gene: TRBV9; CDR3 DNA: TGTGCCAGCAGCGAAGGACTAGCGGGAGTGAAGCAGTTCTTC; CDR3 protein: CASSEGLAGVKQFF
J gene: TRBJ2-3; D gene: NA; clone size: NA; V gene: TRBV29-1; CDR3 DNA: TGCAGCGTTGATGAGGGCTCGGCAGATACGCAGTATTTT; CDR3 protein: CSVDEGSADTQYF
J gene: TRBJ2-5; D gene: NA; clone size: few; V gene: TRBV29-1; CDR3 DNA: TGCAGCGGGTTCACAGGGCCGGGGGAGACCCAGTACTTC; CDR3 protein: CSGFTGPGETQYF
J gene: TRBJ1-2; D gene: NA; clone size: few; V gene: TRBV7-3; CDR3 DNA: TGTGCCAGCAGCTTAAACCGGGGGGATGGCTACACCTTC; CDR3 protein: CASSLNRGDGYTF
J gene: TRBJ2-3; D gene: NA; clone size: NA; V gene: TRBV10-3; CDR3 DNA: TGTGCCATCAGTGAGTCCCAGGGCCAAGATACGCAGTATTTT; CDR3 protein: CAISESQGQDTQYF